This TCR beta chain was identified during a study of blood T cell repertoires in COVID-19. Study overall: T cells, B-cell-depleted T cells, or PBMCs supplied cDNA or gDNA.

Participant-reported clinical history was the basis for cohort assignment. Two negative PCRs, clearance, or symptom resolution characterized the recovered Cohort 3 donors. Original methodology: Reference gene primer amplification yielded estimated nucleated cell counts. TCRdb's table, derived via immunoSEQ multiplex PCR, lists solely in-frame clones and lacks some. Clonal size and the V and J genes are those of that table, whereas D and trimming came from the DNA. The top ten hold 1.5% to 2% of the sample, which has fewer than 600,000 clones, around 87% seen once. V dropped 5 bases and J dropped 2 bases, with 13 bases sitting between them. CDR3 length: 15 residues. CDR1 and CDR2 from the germline V gene are SGHTA and FQGNSA.

The sequence derives from a middle-aged woman who had recovered from COVID-19. The chain is built from TRBV7-2 and TRBJ1-5; tentative D call: TRBD1 (5 bases). The sample was PBMCs or T cells enriched from blood (not recorded which). CDR3 region: CASSDRGSGNQPQHF. CDR3 DNA: TGTGCCAGCAGCGATAGGGGTTCGGGCAATCAGCCCCAGCATTTT.